This is a list of T cell receptor beta chains from one sample in a study of CD8+CD57+ T cells in acquired aplastic anemia. TCRdb processed the reads anew with MiXCR; each CDR3 protein has one entry. The data hold 100,000 to 150,000 distinct CDR3 sequences, with 48% observed a single time. Sequencing input: sorted CD4+, CD8+, or CD8+CD57+ T cells (not recorded which) from PBMCs. These receptors all come from a human donor in good health, serving as a control. Both conserved end residues are part of each CDR3. Fields, in order: V gene, J gene, CDR3 protein.

V: TRBV5-1; J: TRBJ2-5; CDR3: CASSWTQETQYF
V: TRBV25-1; J: TRBJ1-6; CDR3: CASSLAGRPLHF
V: TRBV24-1; J: TRBJ1-6; CDR3: CATSQSGRMNSPLHF
V: TRBV20-1; J: TRBJ2-7; CDR3: CSAQRQASSYEQYF
V: TRBV11-2; J: TRBJ2-7; CDR3: CASSPLGTGWEQYF
V: TRBV6-1; J: TRBJ2-3; CDR3: CASSTGLAGTDTQYF
V: TRBV20-1; J: TRBJ1-2; CDR3: CSASYEREPMGYTF
V: TRBV18; J: TRBJ1-2; CDR3: CASSPTGDYGYTF
V: TRBV12-3/TRBV12-4; J: TRBJ1-2; CDR3: CASSLEGMGYGYTF
V: TRBV12-3/TRBV12-4; J: TRBJ2-7; CDR3: CASSLGVGEQYF
V: TRBV7-8; J: TRBJ2-5; CDR3: CASSSGETQYF
V: TRBV19; J: TRBJ1-1; CDR3: CASSIWAGKGTEAFF
V: TRBV4-2; J: TRBJ1-1; CDR3: CASSAGGVFF
V: TRBV4-1; J: TRBJ1-3; CDR3: CASSQGDWRNTIYF
V: TRBV12-3/TRBV12-4; J: TRBJ1-3; CDR3: CASRGVPGNTIYF
V: TRBV6-1; J: TRBJ1-1; CDR3: CASRGGGDRNTEAFF
V: TRBV6-2/TRBV6-3; J: TRBJ2-7; CDR3: CASSHGGLLTYEQYF
V: TRBV29-1; J: TRBJ1-1; CDR3: CSSRHPNTEAFF
V: TRBV25-1; J: TRBJ2-1; CDR3: CASSGIAGFPNEQFF
V: TRBV2; J: TRBJ2-5; CDR3: CATGTVTGETQYF
V: TRBV6-5; J: TRBJ1-2; CDR3: CASSLTGGANYGYTF
V: TRBV5-1; J: TRBJ1-2; CDR3: CASSLGPGGSSYGYTF
V: TRBV18; J: TRBJ2-1; CDR3: CASSQSTGRHYNEQFF
V: TRBV15; J: TRBJ2-2; CDR3: CATSRVESTGELFF
V: TRBV11-2; J: TRBJ1-6; CDR3: CASNDRRANSPLHF
V: TRBV7-8; J: TRBJ1-2; CDR3: CASSLWTDYGYTF
V: TRBV14; J: TRBJ2-1; CDR3: CASSPRYSEQFF
V: TRBV27; J: TRBJ1-1; CDR3: CASSPLVLGEAFF
V: TRBV20-1; J: TRBJ2-1; CDR3: CSAYLLAGGYNEQFF
V: TRBV9; J: TRBJ1-5; CDR3: CASSLRQGTSNQPQHF
V: TRBV6-4; J: TRBJ2-1; CDR3: CASSALAGAYNEQFF
V: TRBV7-3; J: TRBJ2-1; CDR3: CASSLRGGSSGYNEQFF
V: TRBV6-5; J: TRBJ2-5; CDR3: CASSYLGRGKETQYF
V: TRBV7-9; J: TRBJ1-1; CDR3: CASSFMTDTEAFF
V: TRBV2; J: TRBJ1-2; CDR3: CASSDRGDFGYTF
V: TRBV29-1; J: TRBJ2-3; CDR3: CSVVQEGITDTQYF
V: TRBV7-2; J: TRBJ2-5; CDR3: CASSRGGGQETQYF
V: TRBV5-1; J: TRBJ2-5; CDR3: CASSWVGGQETQYF
V: TRBV7-8; J: TRBJ2-5; CDR3: CASSSRGSGDQETQYF
V: TRBV6-2/TRBV6-3; J: TRBJ1-1; CDR3: CASTQRGPNTEAFF
V: TRBV29-1; J: TRBJ2-6; CDR3: CSVDEEGVSGANVLTF
V: TRBV24-1; J: TRBJ1-2; CDR3: CATSERGRAIGYTF
V: TRBV5-1; J: TRBJ2-5; CDR3: CASRGGAFVSGETQYF
V: TRBV7-2; J: TRBJ2-7; CDR3: CASSLQGLAYEQYF
V: TRBV9; J: TRBJ2-1; CDR3: CASSGGGRGEYNEQFF
V: TRBV5-1; J: TRBJ1-1; CDR3: CASSTGQARDTGAFF
V: TRBV9; J: TRBJ1-2; CDR3: CASSSRPGYGCTF
V: TRBV11-2; J: TRBJ1-6; CDR3: CASSLEATGVMSPLHF
V: TRBV7-6; J: TRBJ1-1; CDR3: CASSLSQSEAFF
V: TRBV2; J: TRBJ2-3; CDR3: CASRAGEVDTQYF
V: TRBV19; J: TRBJ2-1; CDR3: CASSTAGLAEYNEQFF